This T cell receptor beta chain was found in a study of blood T cells in healthy people across ages. Notes on the study in general: A strong correlation was found between TCR beta diversity and the percentage of naive T cells.

A second PCR of 7 to 11 cycles used a sample-barcoded 5' primer and a J-beta primer mix. TCRdb passed the 5' RACE reads through MiXCR, listing each CDR3 protein once. The sample has more than 1 million distinct CDR3 sequences; roughly 45% are singletons. About 10 milliliters of peripheral blood were drawn from each donor into EDTA-treated tubes. Each sample yielded at least 6 million isolated PBMCs. Germline CDR1 and CDR2: MDHEN and SYDVKM. The CDR3 is made up of 15 amino acids. V lost 6 bases and J lost 5; bases outside the gene matches: 10. There are a few counts of this clonotype. Its antigen is still unknown.

The chain is built from TRBV28 and TRBJ2-5, with 9 positions matching TRBD1. Sequenced: blood. This TCR was sampled from an older woman in good health. The CDR3 loop is CASSSGTGRDETQYF. CDR3 in DNA: TGTGCCAGCAGCTCGGGGACAGGGAGGGATGAGACCCAGTACTTC.